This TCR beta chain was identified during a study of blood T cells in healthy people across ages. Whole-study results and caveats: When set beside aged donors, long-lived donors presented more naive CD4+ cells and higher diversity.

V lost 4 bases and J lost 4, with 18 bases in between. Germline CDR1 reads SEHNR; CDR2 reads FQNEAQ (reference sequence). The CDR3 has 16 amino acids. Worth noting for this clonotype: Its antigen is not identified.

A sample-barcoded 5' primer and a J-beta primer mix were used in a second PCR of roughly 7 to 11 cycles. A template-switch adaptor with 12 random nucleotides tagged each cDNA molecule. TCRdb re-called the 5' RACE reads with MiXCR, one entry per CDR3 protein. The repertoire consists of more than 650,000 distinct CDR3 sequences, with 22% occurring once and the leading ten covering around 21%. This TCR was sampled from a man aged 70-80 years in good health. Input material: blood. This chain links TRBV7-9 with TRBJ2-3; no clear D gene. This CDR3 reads CASSSPGLGLADTQYF. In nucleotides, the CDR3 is TGTGCCAGCAGCTCCCCGGGCCTGGGCCTCGCAGATACGCAGTATTTT.